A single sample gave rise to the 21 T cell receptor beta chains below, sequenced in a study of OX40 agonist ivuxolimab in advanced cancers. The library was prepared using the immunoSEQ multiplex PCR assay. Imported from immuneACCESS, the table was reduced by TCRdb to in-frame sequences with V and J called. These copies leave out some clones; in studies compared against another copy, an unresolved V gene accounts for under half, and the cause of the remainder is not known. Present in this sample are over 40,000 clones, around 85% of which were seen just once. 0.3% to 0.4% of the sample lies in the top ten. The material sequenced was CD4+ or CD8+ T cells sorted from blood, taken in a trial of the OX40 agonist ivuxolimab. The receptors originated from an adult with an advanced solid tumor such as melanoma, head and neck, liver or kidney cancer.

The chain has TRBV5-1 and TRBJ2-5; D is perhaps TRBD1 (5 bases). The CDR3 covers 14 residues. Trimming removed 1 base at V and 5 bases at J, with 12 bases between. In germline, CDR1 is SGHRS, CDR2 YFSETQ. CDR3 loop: CASSLRGVRETQYF. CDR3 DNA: TGCGCCAGCAGCTTGAGGGGTGTTAGGGAGACCCAGTACTTC. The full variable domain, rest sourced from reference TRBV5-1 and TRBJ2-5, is KAGVTQTPRYLIKTRGQQVTLSCSPISGHRSVSWYQQTPGQGLQFLFEYFSETQRNKGNFPGRFSGRQFSNSRSEMNVSTLELGDSALYLCASSLRGVRETQYFGPGTRLLVL.

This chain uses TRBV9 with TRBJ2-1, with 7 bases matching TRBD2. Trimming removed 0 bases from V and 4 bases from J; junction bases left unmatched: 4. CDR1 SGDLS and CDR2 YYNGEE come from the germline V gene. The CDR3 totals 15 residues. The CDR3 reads CASSVGASGYNEQFF. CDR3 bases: TGTGCCAGCAGCGTAGGAGCTAGCGGATACAATGAGCAGTTCTTC.

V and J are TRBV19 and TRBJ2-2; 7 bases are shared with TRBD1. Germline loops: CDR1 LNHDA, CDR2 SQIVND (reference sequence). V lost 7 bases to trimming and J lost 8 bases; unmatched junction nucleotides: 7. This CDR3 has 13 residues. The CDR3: CASNPNRGGELFF. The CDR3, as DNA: TGTGCCAGTAACCCGAACAGGGGTGGGGAGCTGTTTTTT.

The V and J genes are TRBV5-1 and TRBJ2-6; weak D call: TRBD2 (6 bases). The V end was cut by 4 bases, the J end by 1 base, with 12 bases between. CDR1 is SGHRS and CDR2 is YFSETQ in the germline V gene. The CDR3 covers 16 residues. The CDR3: CASSPGELSGANVLTF. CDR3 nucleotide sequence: TGCGCCAGCAGCCCGGGGGAGCTATCTGGGGCCAACGTCCTGACTTTC.

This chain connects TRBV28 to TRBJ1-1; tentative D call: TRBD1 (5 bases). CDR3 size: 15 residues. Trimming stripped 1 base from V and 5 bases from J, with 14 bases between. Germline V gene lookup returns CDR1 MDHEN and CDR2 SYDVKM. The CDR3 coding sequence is TGTGCCAGCAGTTTATCCGTAGGCAGGGCGACTGAAGCTTTCTTT. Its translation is CASSLSVGRATEAFF.

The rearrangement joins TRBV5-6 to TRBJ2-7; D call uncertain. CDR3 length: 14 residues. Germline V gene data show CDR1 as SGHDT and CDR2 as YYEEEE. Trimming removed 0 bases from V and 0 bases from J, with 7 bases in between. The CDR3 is CASSLGRISYEQYF. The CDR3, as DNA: TGTGCCAGCAGCTTGGGACGGATCTCCTACGAGCAGTACTTC.

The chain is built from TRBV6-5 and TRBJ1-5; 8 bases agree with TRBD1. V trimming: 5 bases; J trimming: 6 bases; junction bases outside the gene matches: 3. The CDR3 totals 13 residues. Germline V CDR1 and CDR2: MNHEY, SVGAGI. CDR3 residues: CASSSDRGQPQHF. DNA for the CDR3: TGTGCCAGCAGTAGCGACAGGGGTCAGCCCCAGCATTTT.

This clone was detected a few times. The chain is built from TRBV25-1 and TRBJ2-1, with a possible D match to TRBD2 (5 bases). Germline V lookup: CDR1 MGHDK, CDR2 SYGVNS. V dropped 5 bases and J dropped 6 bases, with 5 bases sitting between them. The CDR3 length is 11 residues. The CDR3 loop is CASSRGNEQFF. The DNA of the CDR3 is TGTGCCAGCAGTCGGGGCAATGAGCAGTTCTTC.

The CDR3 DNA is TGTGCCAGCAGCTTAGAGGGGACCCGCTACGAGCAGTACTTC. Amino acids: CASSLEGTRYEQYF. This chain links TRBV5-4 with TRBJ2-7; D may be TRBD1 or TRBD2 (5 bases each). V lost 2 bases and J lost 3, with 12 bases in between. Looked up from germline, CDR1 is SGHNT and CDR2 is YYREEE (reference sequence). The CDR3 has 14 amino acids.

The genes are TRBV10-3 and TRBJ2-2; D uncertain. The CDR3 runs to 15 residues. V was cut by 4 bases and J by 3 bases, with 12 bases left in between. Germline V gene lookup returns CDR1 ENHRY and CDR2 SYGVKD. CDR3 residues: CAISAERIHTGELFF. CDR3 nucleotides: TGTGCCATCAGTGCAGAACGGATCCACACCGGGGAGCTGTTTTTT.

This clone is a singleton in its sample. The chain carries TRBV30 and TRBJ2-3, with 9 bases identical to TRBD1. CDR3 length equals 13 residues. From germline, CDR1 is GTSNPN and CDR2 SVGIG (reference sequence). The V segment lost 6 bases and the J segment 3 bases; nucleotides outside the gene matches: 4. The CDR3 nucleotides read TGTGCCTGTCGGGACAGGGTTACAGATACGCAGTATTTT. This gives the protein CACRDRVTDTQYF.

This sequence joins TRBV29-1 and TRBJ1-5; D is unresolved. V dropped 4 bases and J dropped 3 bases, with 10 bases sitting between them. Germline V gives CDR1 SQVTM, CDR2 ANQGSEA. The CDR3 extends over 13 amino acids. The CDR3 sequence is CSVVMDYNQPQHF. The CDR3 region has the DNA TGCAGCGTTGTGATGGATTACAATCAGCCCCAGCATTTT.

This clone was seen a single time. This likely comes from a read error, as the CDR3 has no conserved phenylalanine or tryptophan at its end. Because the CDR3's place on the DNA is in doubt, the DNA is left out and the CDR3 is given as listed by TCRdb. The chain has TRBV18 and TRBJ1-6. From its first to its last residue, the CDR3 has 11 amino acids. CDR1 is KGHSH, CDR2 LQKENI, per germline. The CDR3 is CASSLLTGHKV.

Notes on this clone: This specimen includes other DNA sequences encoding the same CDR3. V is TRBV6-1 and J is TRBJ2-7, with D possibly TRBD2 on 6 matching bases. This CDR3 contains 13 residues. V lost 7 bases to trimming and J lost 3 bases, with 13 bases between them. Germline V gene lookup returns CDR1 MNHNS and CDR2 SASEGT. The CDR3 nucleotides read TGTGCCAGCACCCGGAGGGTCCTCTACGAGCAGTACTTC. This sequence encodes CASTRRVLYEQYF.

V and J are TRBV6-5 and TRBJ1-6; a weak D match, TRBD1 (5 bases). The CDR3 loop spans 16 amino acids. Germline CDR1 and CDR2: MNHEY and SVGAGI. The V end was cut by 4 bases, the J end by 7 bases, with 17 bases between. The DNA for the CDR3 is TGTGCCAGCAGTTTCTCCACGGGACTGCACAATTCACCCCTCCACTTT. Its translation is CASSFSTGLHNSPLHF.

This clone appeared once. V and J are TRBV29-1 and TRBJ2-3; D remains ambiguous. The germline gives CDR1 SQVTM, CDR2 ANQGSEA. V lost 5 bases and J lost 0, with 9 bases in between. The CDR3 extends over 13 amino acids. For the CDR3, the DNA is TGCAGCGTTTCCGAATTTAGCACAGATACGCAGTATTTT. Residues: CSVSEFSTDTQYF.

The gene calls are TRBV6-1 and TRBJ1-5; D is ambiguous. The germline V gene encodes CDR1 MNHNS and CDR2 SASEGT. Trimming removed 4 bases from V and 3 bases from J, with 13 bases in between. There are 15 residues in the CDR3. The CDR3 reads CASSAGVRNNQPQHF. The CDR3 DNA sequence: TGTGCCAGCAGTGCTGGGGTCAGAAACAATCAGCCCCAGCATTTT.

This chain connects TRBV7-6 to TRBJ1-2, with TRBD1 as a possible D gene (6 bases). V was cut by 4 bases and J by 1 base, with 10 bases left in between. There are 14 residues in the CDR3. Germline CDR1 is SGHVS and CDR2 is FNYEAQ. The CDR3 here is CASSSGVINYGYTF. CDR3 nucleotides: TGTGCCAGCAGCTCAGGGGTTATTAACTATGGCTACACCTTC. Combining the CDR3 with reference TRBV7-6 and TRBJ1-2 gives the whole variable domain GAGVSQSPRYKVTKRGQDVALRCDPISGHVSLYWYRQALGQGPEFLTYFNYEAQQDKSGLPNDRFSAERPEGSISTLTIQRTEQRDSAMYRCASSSGVINYGYTFGSGTRLTVV.

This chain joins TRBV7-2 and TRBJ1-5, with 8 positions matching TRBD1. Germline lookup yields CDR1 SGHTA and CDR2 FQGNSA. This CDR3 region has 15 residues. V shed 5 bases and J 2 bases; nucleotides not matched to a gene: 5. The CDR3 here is CASSKTGDGNQPQHF. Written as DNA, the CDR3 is TGTGCCAGCAGCAAGACAGGGGATGGCAATCAGCCCCAGCATTTT.

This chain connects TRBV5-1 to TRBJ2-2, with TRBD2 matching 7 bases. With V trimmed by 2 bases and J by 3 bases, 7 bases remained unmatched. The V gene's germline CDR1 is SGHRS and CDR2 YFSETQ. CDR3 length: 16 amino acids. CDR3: CASSLIQAGDTGELFF. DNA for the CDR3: TGCGCCAGCAGCTTAATTCAGGCGGGAGACACCGGGGAGCTGTTTTTT.

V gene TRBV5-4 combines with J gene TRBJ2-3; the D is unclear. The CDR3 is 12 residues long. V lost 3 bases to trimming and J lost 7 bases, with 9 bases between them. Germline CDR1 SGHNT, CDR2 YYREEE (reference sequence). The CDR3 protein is CASSSVQNTQYF. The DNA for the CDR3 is TGTGCCAGCAGCTCAGTGCAAAATACGCAGTATTTT.